These 11 T cell receptor beta chains were all obtained from the same sample, sequenced in a study of T cell responses to AZD1222 COVID-19 vaccine (dated by TCRdb to about 2021). The receptor library was made with the immunoSEQ multiplex PCR assay. In its TCRdb copy, this immuneACCESS table keeps in-frame sequences only and misses some clones. Where compared with another copy, unresolved V genes explain less than half of these, and the others have no known cause. A total of around 94,000 clones appear in this sample, about 88% of them only once. The ten largest make up roughly 3.5% of the sample. The time point label here, explained by the study, means: baseline before first vaccination. Sequenced here: peripheral blood, sampled on day 0 of AZD1222 vaccination. All receptors derive from an adult in good health.

V is TRBV28 and J is TRBJ2-7, with 9 bases aligning to TRBD1. The germline V gene has CDR1 MDHEN and CDR2 SYDVKM. CDR3 size: 14 residues. Unmatched junction bases numbered 5, after V lost 6 bases and J lost 2 bases. This CDR3 reads CASRTTGGTYEQYF. For the CDR3, the DNA is TGTGCCAGCAGGACTACAGGGGGCACCTACGAGCAGTACTTC.

This clone was counted a single time. The rearrangement uses TRBV29-1 and TRBJ1-2; 7 nucleotides align to TRBD1. The CDR3 extends over 13 amino acids. The germline V gene encodes CDR1 SQVTM and CDR2 ANQGSEA. With 6 bases clipped from V and 4 bases from J, the junction kept 8 bases outside the gene matches. The CDR3 loop reads CSVETGTSYGYTF. The CDR3 DNA sequence: TGCAGCGTAGAGACAGGGACCTCCTATGGCTACACCTTC.

The V call is TRBV6-5, the J call TRBJ2-7; 8 nucleotides align to TRBD2. This CDR3 is built from 15 residues. Germline V gene lookup returns CDR1 MNHEY and CDR2 SVGAGI. V shed 3 bases and J 5 bases; nucleotides not matched to a gene: 9. CDR3 sequence reads: CASSYMGSGGHEQYF. The CDR3 region has the DNA TGTGCCAGCAGTTATATGGGCAGCGGGGGTCACGAGCAGTACTTC.

This chain connects TRBV4-3 to TRBJ1-3; 8 nucleotides line up with TRBD1. Trimming cost V 0 bases and J 1 base; bases outside gene matches: 5. Germline CDR1 and CDR2: LGHNA and YSLEER. The CDR3 loop spans 17 amino acids. The CDR3 region is CASSQEGTGLSGNTIYF. DNA for the CDR3: TGCGCCAGCAGCCAAGAAGGGACAGGCTTATCTGGAAACACCATATATTTT.

This sequence joins TRBV21-1 and TRBJ2-1; the listed D gene, TRBD2, was not tested against the DNA. TRBV21-1 is a known pseudogene. The length of the CDR3 is 16 residues. The CDR3 here is CASSKPGAGEPNEQFF. CDR3 nucleotide sequence: TGTGCCAGCAGCAAACCTGGAGCGGGGGAGCCCAATGAGCAGTTCTTC.

This chain connects TRBV28 to TRBJ2-6; the D call may be TRBD1 or TRBD2 (5 bases each). Per the germline V gene, CDR1 is MDHEN and CDR2 is SYDVKM. The V end lost 1 base, the J end lost 0 bases, and 10 bases lay between the germline ends. This CDR3 region has 17 residues. The CDR3 reads CASSLLGRSSGANVLTF. The CDR3 coding sequence is TGTGCCAGCAGTTTATTGGGACGGAGCTCTGGGGCCAACGTCCTGACTTTC.

The V call is TRBV7-7, the J call TRBJ1-3; no clear D. CDR3 length equals 15 residues. CDR1 and CDR2 from the germline V gene are SSHAT and FNYEAQ (reference sequence). V gave up 2 bases and J gave up 0 bases, with 8 bases separating them. CDR3 sequence reads: CASSLIWSSGNTIYF. The CDR3 DNA reads as TGTGCCAGCAGCTTAATATGGAGCTCTGGAAACACCATATATTTT.

V usage is TRBV7-6 and J usage is TRBJ2-2; TRBD1 is a possible D gene (6 bases). CDR3 length: 20 amino acids. CDR1 is SGHVS and CDR2 is FNYEAQ in the germline V gene. With 0 bases removed from V and 3 bases from J, the gap between germline ends came to 23 bases. CDR3 in amino acids: CASSLAVKGQGKWDTGELFF. DNA for the CDR3: TGTGCCAGCAGCTTAGCCGTTAAAGGGCAGGGGAAGTGGGACACCGGGGAGCTGTTTTTT.

V is TRBV24-1 and J is TRBJ2-1; unclear D gene. Germline loops: CDR1 KGHDR, CDR2 SFDVKD. Deletions cut 4 bases from V and 8 bases from J, with 11 bases between. CDR3 length equals 13 residues. This chain's CDR3 is CATSEQPNHEQFF. DNA for the CDR3: TGTGCCACCAGTGAACAGCCCAACCATGAGCAGTTCTTC.

The rearrangement joins TRBV4-3 to TRBJ2-3; perhaps TRBD2 as D (6 bases). Looked up from germline, CDR1 is LGHNA and CDR2 is YSLEER. This CDR3 is 14 amino acids long. V was trimmed by 0 bases and J by 9 bases, leaving 13 bases between them. CDR3 DNA: TGCGCCAGCAGCCAAGAGGGCGGGGCGGGCACGCAGTATTTT. Protein product: CASSQEGGAGTQYF.

This chain uses TRBV4-1 with TRBJ1-6; D call uncertain. Looked up from germline, CDR1 is MGHRA and CDR2 is YSYEKL. Trimming cost V 3 bases and J 0 bases, with 6 bases left between them. There are 15 residues in the CDR3. CDR3 sequence: CASSQGSSYNSPLHF. CDR3 coding DNA: TGCGCCAGCAGCCAGGGGAGCTCCTATAATTCACCCCTCCACTTT.